This TCR beta chain is from a study of response to subunit inactivated influenza vaccine. TCRdb re-called the RT-PCR reads through MiXCR, storing one row per CDR3 protein. Seen here are just over 300,000 distinct CDR3 sequences, less than 25% observed once, and the top ten hold roughly a tenth. V was cut by 4 bases and J by 11 bases, with 14 bases left in between. Germline CDR1 reads SGHNT; CDR2 reads YENEEA. CDR3 size: 13 residues. The starting material was PBMCs from blood, obtained about 20 months after vaccination. The TCR originated in a man aged 45-69 years who received an inactivated influenza vaccine. The chain is built from TRBV11-3 and TRBJ1-4, with D perhaps matching TRBD1 (6 bases). CDR3 coding DNA: TGTGCCAGCAGCTCGGGACCGAGGGGGAAACTGTTTTTT. Translating gives CASSSGPRGKLFF.